Below are 17 T cell receptor beta chains sequenced from a single sample in a study of blood T cell repertoires in COVID-19 (dated by TCRdb to 2019 to 2021). Library construction relied on the immunoSEQ multiplex PCR assay. Held by TCRdb, this immuneACCESS table contains in-frame sequences only and omits some clones. Under half of the omission traces to an unresolved V gene where checked; the cause of the rest is unknown. The sample has tens of thousands of clones on record, 60% to 80% of them singletons. The ten largest clones take up about 26% of the sample. The sample taken for sequencing was peripheral blood. Every receptor here comes from a woman in her seventies with acute or convalescent COVID-19.

This clone was seen only a few times. The chain couples TRBV24-1 to TRBJ1-2; 12 bases agree with TRBD1. The CDR3 totals 16 residues. With 4 bases clipped from V and 2 bases from J, the junction kept 4 bases outside the gene matches. Germline values: CDR1 KGHDR, CDR2 SFDVKD. For the CDR3, the DNA is TGTGCCACCAGTGACCCCGGGACAGGGGGCAACTATGGCTACACCTTC. It is translated as CATSDPGTGGNYGYTF.

This chain uses TRBV6-5 with TRBJ1-4; weak D call: TRBD1 (5 bases). There are 13 residues in the CDR3. With 6 bases removed from V and 5 bases from J, the gap between germline ends came to 10 bases. Germline loops: CDR1 MNHEY, CDR2 SVGAGI. In nucleotides, the CDR3 is TGTGCCAGCAGCGATGACAGCAATGAAAAACTGTTTTTT. Residues: CASSDDSNEKLFF.

Written as DNA, the CDR3 is TGTGCCAGCAGTCACGGCAGAGGGAGCAATCAGCCCCAGCATTTT. The encoded protein is CASSHGRGSNQPQHF. The chain recombines TRBV28 with TRBJ1-5; D is ambiguous. Per germline, CDR1 MDHEN and CDR2 SYDVKM. The CDR3 is 15 amino acids. Trimming shortened V by 5 bases and J by 1 base, and 12 bases separated the two germline ends.

This clone was detected only once. The chain links TRBV4-1 to TRBJ1-5; D might be TRBD1 (5 bases). The length of the CDR3 is 15 residues. From germline, CDR1 is MGHRA and CDR2 YSYEKL. V was pared by 0 bases and J by 9 bases, with 15 bases between. The CDR3 sequence: CASSQDFDSSGPQHF. DNA for the CDR3: TGCGCCAGCAGCCAAGATTTTGACAGTTCGGGGCCCCAGCATTTT.

The genes are TRBV6-5 and TRBJ1-6, with 7 bases fitting TRBD1. The V segment lost 2 bases and the J segment 6 bases; nucleotides outside the gene matches: 4. This CDR3 comprises 15 residues. The germline V gene has CDR1 MNHEY and CDR2 SVGAGI. CDR3 protein: CASSYGTVINSPLHF. The CDR3 DNA sequence: TGTGCCAGCAGTTACGGGACAGTAATTAATTCACCCCTCCACTTT.

This chain connects TRBV11-1 to TRBJ2-7; D unresolved. The CDR3 length is 14 residues. CDR1 and CDR2 from the germline V gene are SGHAT and FQDESV (reference sequence). Deletions cut 0 bases from V and 4 bases from J, with 10 bases between. CDR3 nucleotides: TGTGCCAGCAGCTTAGCGGGTAACAGATACGAGCAGTACTTC. Translation: CASSLAGNRYEQYF.

CDR3: CASSFAGTGGGYEQYF. The CDR3 DNA reads as TGTGCCAGCAGTTTTGCCGGGACAGGGGGAGGCTACGAGCAGTACTTC. The J gene is TRBJ2-7, the V gene TRBV28, with 11 bases that match TRBD1. J gave up 3 bases and V 3 bases, and 7 bases lay outside the gene matches. Germline V lookup: CDR1 MDHEN, CDR2 SYDVKM. The CDR3 length is 16 residues.

The V call is TRBV5-6, the J call TRBJ1-3, with D possibly matching TRBD1 (5 bases). Looked up from germline, CDR1 is SGHDT and CDR2 is YYEEEE. V gave up 0 bases and J gave up 1 base, with 11 bases separating them. CDR3 size: 16 residues. DNA for the CDR3: TGTGCCAGCAGCTTGGTACAGGTCGTGTCTGGAAACACCATATATTTT. This gives the protein CASSLVQVVSGNTIYF.

The sample holds one count of this clone. This chain uses TRBV10-1 with TRBJ1-1; D is unresolved. V gave up 4 bases and J gave up 10 bases, with 16 bases separating them. This CDR3 contains 13 residues. Germline lookup yields CDR1 WNHNN and CDR2 SYGVQD (reference sequence). CDR3 nucleotides: TGCGCCAGCAGTGCGGGATTGGCCGTCTCAGCTTTCTTT. It translates to CASSAGLAVSAFF.

This clone has a handful of counts. V is TRBV30 and J is TRBJ2-7, with TRBD2 as a possible D gene (6 bases). The CDR3 runs 14 residues. Trimming took 0 bases from V and 3 from J, leaving 12 bases between them. Germline CDR1 is GTSNPN and CDR2 is SVGIG (reference sequence). CDR3 loop: CAWSVGGHLYEQYF. As DNA, the CDR3 is TGTGCCTGGAGTGTGGGAGGTCACCTCTACGAGCAGTACTTC.

This clone appeared a few times. The rearrangement joins TRBV30 to TRBJ2-1, with TRBD2 matching over 11 bases. Germline CDR1 reads GTSNPN; CDR2 reads SVGIG (reference sequence). The length of the CDR3 is 16 residues. V dropped 2 bases and J dropped 4; count of bases not matched to a gene: 7. CDR3 in DNA: TGTGCCTGGAGTACCCCGACTAGCGGGGCATACAATGAGCAGTTCTTC. It codes for CAWSTPTSGAYNEQFF.

The chain recombines TRBV3-1 (or the pseudogene TRBV3-2) with TRBJ2-5; D might be TRBD1 (6 bases). The germline V gene has CDR1 LGHDT and CDR2 YNNKEL (reference sequence). The CDR3 has 13 amino acids. V was trimmed by 0 bases and J by 5 bases, leaving 7 bases between them. The CDR3 DNA reads as TGTGCCAGCAGCCAAGAGAGGGGGGAGACCCAGTACTTC. It codes for CASSQERGETQYF.

V usage is TRBV18 and J usage is TRBJ1-5; tentatively, D is TRBD1 (5 bases). Germline V CDR1 and CDR2: KGHSH, LQKENI. V lost 3 bases to trimming and J lost 6 bases, with 12 bases between them. The CDR3 runs to 14 residues. CDR3 bases: TGTGCCAGCTCACCGGGGGGGGGAAGTCAGCCCCAGCATTTT. Its protein is CASSPGGGSQPQHF.

The V and J genes are TRBV11-2 and TRBJ2-2; TRBD1 aligns across 11 bases. CDR1 is SGHAT, CDR2 FQNNGV, per germline. This CDR3 spans 15 amino acids. V was pared by 5 bases and J by 6 bases, with 5 bases of the junction left unmatched. Here the CDR3 DNA reads TGTGCCAGCAGCCCAGGACAGGGGGCCGCCGGGGAGCTGTTTTTT. This translates into CASSPGQGAAGELFF.

CDR3: CASSTSTGFGEQYF. For the CDR3, the DNA is TGTGCCAGCTCGACCTCCACGGGTTTTGGCGAGCAGTACTTC. This rearrangement joins TRBV18 to TRBJ2-7; D uncertain. This CDR3 comprises 14 residues. Trimming left V 6 bases short and J 6 bases short, with 18 bases between. CDR1 is KGHSH, CDR2 LQKENI, per germline. Variable domain in full (rest from reference TRBV18 and TRBJ2-7): NAGVMQNPRHLVRRRGQEARLRCSPMKGHSHVYWYRQLPEEGLKFMVYLQKENIIDESGMPKERFSAEFPKEGPSILRIQQVVRGDSAAYFCASSTSTGFGEQYFGPGTRLTVT.

The gene calls are TRBV19 and TRBJ2-2; TRBD1 might be the D (6 bases). Germline CDR1 and CDR2: LNHDA and SQIVND (reference sequence). This CDR3 contains 17 residues. V lost 7 bases and J lost 1, with 19 bases in between. The CDR3 loop is CASTPGEVTLNTGELFF. The CDR3 nucleotides are TGTGCCAGTACCCCAGGGGAAGTGACTCTGAACACCGGGGAGCTGTTTTTT.

The table lists this clone with a few counts. The gene calls are TRBV7-2 and TRBJ2-7; D might be TRBD1 (5 bases). Trimming took 0 bases from V and 3 from J, leaving 15 bases between them. This CDR3 comprises 16 residues. Germline lookup yields CDR1 SGHTA and CDR2 FQGNSA. Written as DNA, the CDR3 is TGTGCCAGCAGCTTAGCGAGTCTGAGTAGGGGCTACGAGCAGTACTTC. Its translation is CASSLASLSRGYEQYF.